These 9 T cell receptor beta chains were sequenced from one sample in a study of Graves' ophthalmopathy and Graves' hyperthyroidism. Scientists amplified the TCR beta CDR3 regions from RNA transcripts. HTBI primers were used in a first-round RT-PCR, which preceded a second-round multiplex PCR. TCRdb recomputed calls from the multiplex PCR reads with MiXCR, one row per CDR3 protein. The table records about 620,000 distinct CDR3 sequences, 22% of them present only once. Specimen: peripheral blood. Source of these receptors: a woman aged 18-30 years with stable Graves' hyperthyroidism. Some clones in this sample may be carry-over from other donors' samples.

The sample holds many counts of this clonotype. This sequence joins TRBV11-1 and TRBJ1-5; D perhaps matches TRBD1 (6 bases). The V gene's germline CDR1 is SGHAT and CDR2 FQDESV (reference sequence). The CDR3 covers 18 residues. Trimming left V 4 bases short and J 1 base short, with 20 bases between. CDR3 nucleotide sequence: TGTGCCAGCAGCTCGTCCGGGACAAATACCTTGAGCAATCAGCCCCAGCATTTT. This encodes CASSSSGTNTLSNQPQHF.

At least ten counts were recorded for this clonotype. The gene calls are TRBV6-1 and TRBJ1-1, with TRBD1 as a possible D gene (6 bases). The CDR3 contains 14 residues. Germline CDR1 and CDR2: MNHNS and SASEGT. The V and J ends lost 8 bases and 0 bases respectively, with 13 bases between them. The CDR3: CASQKDSMNTEAFF. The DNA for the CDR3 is TGTGCCAGCCAGAAGGACAGTATGAACACTGAAGCTTTCTTT.

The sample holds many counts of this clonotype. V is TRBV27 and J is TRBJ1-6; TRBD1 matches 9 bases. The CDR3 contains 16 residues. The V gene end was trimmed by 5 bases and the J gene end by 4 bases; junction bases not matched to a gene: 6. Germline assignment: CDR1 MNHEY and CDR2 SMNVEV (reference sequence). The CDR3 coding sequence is TGTGCCAGCAGTCAGGGAGGACAGGGGTATAATTCACCCCTCCACTTT. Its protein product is CASSQGGQGYNSPLHF.

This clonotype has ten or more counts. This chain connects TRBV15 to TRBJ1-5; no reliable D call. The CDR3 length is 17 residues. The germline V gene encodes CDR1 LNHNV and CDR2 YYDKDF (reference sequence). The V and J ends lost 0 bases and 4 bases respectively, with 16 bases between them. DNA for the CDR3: TGTGCCACCAGCAGAGATATAGTGTCCAGCTTGAATCAGCCCCAGCATTTT. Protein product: CATSRDIVSSLNQPQHF.

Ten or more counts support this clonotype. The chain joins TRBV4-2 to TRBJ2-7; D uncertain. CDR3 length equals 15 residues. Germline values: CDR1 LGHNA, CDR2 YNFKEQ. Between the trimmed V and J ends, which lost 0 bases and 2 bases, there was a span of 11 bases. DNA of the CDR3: TGTGCCAGCAGCCAAGACTTGACGGTGACCTACGAGCAGTACTTC. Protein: CASSQDLTVTYEQYF.

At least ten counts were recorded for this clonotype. CDR3 region: CASSPPPGQGAKQPQHF. DNA of the CDR3: TGTGCCAGCAGCCCCCCCCCTGGGCAGGGGGCGAAGCAGCCCCAGCATTTT. The rearrangement uses TRBV11-2 and TRBJ1-5; 8 nucleotides agree with TRBD1. V lost 5 bases and J lost 7; bases outside the gene matches: 16. Germline V gene sequence: CDR1 SGHAT, CDR2 FQNNGV. This CDR3 region has 17 residues. Full variable domain (missing parts from reference TRBV11-2 and TRBJ1-5): EAGVAQSPRYKIIEKRQSVAFWCNPISGHATLYWYQQILGQGPKLLIQFQNNGVVDDSQLPKDRFSAERLKGVDSTLKIQPAKLEDSAVYLCASSPPPGQGAKQPQHFGDGTRLSIL.

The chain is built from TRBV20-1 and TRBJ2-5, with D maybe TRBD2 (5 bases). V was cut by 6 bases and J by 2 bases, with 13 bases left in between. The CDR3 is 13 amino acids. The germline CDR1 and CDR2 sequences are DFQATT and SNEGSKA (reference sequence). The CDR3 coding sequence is TGCAGTGCCACTAGGACGGTTCAAGAGACCCAGTACTTC. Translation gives CSATRTVQETQYF.

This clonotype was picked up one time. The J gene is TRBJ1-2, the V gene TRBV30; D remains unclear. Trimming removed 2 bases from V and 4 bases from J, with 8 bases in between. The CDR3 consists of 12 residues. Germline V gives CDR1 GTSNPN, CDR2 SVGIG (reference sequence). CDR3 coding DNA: TGTGCCTGGAGTTTCTCCTTCTATGGCTACACCTTC. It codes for CAWSFSFYGYTF. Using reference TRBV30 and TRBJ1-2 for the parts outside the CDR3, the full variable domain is SQTIHQWPATLVQPVGSPLSLECTVEGTSNPNLYWYRQAAGRGLQLLFYSVGIGQISSEVPQNLSASRPQDRQFILSSKKLLLSDSGFYLCAWSFSFYGYTFGSGTRLTVV.

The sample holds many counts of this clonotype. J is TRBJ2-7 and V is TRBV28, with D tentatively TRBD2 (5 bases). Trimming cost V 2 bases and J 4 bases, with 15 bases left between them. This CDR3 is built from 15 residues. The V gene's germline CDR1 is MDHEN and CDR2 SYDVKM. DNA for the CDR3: TGTGCCAGCAGTTTACATGCGGGTCCTTCTTACGAGCAGTACTTC. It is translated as CASSLHAGPSYEQYF.